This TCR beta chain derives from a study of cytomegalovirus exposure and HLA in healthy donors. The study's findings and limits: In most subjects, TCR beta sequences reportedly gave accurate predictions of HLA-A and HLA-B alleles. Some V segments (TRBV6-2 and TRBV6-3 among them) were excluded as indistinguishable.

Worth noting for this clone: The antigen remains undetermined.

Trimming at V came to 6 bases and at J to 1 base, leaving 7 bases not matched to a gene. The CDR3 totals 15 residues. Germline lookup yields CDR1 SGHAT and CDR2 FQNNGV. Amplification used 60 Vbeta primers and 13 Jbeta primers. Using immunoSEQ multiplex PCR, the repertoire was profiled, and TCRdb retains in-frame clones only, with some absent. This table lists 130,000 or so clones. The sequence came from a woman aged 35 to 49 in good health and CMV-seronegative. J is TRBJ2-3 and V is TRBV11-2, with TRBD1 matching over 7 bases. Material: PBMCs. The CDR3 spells CASSFPGQRTDTQYF. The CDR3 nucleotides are TGTGCCAGCAGTTTTCCGGGACAGCGCACAGATACGCAGTATTTT.